The 28 T cell receptor beta chains in this list originate from one sample, sequenced in a study of T cell repertoires in cytomegalovirus infection. A single record per CDR3 protein comes from TCRdb applying MiXCR to the reads. The sample includes some 900,000 distinct CDR3 sequences, roughly 33% of them seen just once. These receptors have no known antigen. Sequences were derived from cultured CD8+ T cells from PBMCs, sampled from culture after CMV antigen stimulation. These receptors were collected from a human donor in good health (CMV status not recorded). Some clones in this sample may be carry-over from other donors' samples.

This rearrangement joins TRBV19 to TRBJ1-2, with D perhaps matching TRBD1 (6 bases). Trimming pared 8 bases from V and 6 bases from J, leaving 13 bases between. This CDR3 is 12 amino acids long. The germline CDR1 and CDR2 sequences are LNHDA and SQIVND (reference sequence). CDR3 protein: CASLTGNNGYTF. As DNA, the CDR3 is TGTGCCAGTCTTACAGGGAACAATGGCTACACCTTC.

This chain links TRBV12-3 or TRBV12-4 with TRBJ1-2; D not certain. The germline V and J ends were trimmed by 4 bases and 1 base, with 7 bases remaining between them. The length of the CDR3 is 13 residues. For the CDR3, the DNA is TGTGCCAGCAGTTCCGTGGTTAACTATGGCTACACCTTC. Amino acid sequence: CASSSVVNYGYTF.

This rearrangement joins TRBV2 to TRBJ2-3; TRBD1 agrees at 9 bases. CDR3 size: 16 residues. Germline V gene data show CDR1 as SNHLY and CDR2 as FYNNEI. Germline trimming cut 3 bases from V and 4 bases from J; bases unmatched to any gene: 8. CDR3 region: CASSERDRVLADTQYF. For the CDR3, the DNA is TGTGCCAGCAGTGAGCGGGACAGGGTTCTTGCAGATACGCAGTATTTT.

This clonotype has a handful of counts. V usage is TRBV6-1 and J usage is TRBJ2-5, with 8 bases that match TRBD1. Germline CDR1 is MNHNS and CDR2 is SASEGT. CDR3 length equals 15 residues. The J segment lost 5 bases and the V segment lost 1 base, leaving 6 bases of the junction unmatched. CDR3 amino acids: CASSEDQGAWETQYF. The CDR3 DNA reads TGTGCCAGCAGTGAAGACCAGGGGGCTTGGGAGACCCAGTACTTC.

This clonotype has just a few counts. V and J are TRBV28 and TRBJ2-7; TRBD1 aligns across 7 bases. The CDR3 is made up of 23 amino acids. Germline lookup yields CDR1 MDHEN and CDR2 SYDVKM. Trimming cost V 7 bases and J 1 base; bases outside gene matches: 34. In DNA, the CDR3 is TGTGCCAGCATGTCCCGAAGTAGTAGATCAACACCGAGCCGGGACAGCTATTCCTACGAGCAGTACGTC. This encodes CASMSRSSRSTPSRDSYSYEQYV.

In its sample, this clonotype was seen many times. This chain connects TRBV28 to TRBJ2-3, with TRBD2 matching 13 bases. V was pared by 5 bases and J by 1 base, with 12 bases of the junction left unmatched. Germline V gene lookup returns CDR1 MDHEN and CDR2 SYDVKM. The CDR3 has 19 amino acids. The CDR3 sequence: CASSPGLAGVLRRTDTQYF. As DNA, the CDR3 is TGTGCCAGCAGTCCAGGACTAGCGGGGGTCTTAAGGCGCACAGATACGCAGTATTTT.

As regards this clonotype: The CDR3 does not end in the conserved phenylalanine or tryptophan, so this is likely a read error. The J gene is TRBJ1-4, the V gene TRBV7-9; tentatively, D is TRBD1 (5 bases). The CDR3 is made up of 15 amino acids. The germline CDR1 and CDR2 sequences are SEHNR and FQNEAQ (reference sequence). The CDR3 here is CASSLGGPWNDKLFS. The DNA of the CDR3 is TGTGCCAGCAGCTTAGGGGGACCCTGGAATGACAAACTGTTTTCT.

This clonotype has just a few counts. This chain uses TRBV6-2 or TRBV6-3 with TRBJ2-2; the D gene is possibly TRBD1 (5 bases). The CDR3 consists of 14 residues. The V gene's germline CDR1 is MNHEY and CDR2 SVGEGT. The V and J ends lost 3 bases and 8 bases respectively, with 13 bases between them. CDR3 nucleotides: TGTGCCAGCAGTTATGACAGCGCCCCGGGGGAGCTGTTTTTT. This translates into CASSYDSAPGELFF.

There are a few counts of this clonotype. The chain couples TRBV7-9 to TRBJ2-3; D ambiguous. The CDR3 covers 17 residues. CDR1 and CDR2 from the germline V gene are SEHNR and FQNEAQ (reference sequence). Trimming took off 5 bases at V and 0 bases at J, with 18 bases between the two ends. The CDR3, as DNA: TGTGCCAGCAGCCCCGACGTGAGCCTTACTAGCACAGATACGCAGTATTTT. Protein sequence: CASSPDVSLTSTDTQYF.

The chain recombines TRBV4-1 with TRBJ2-2; 7 bases are shared with TRBD1. Germline lookup yields CDR1 MGHRA and CDR2 YSYEKL. This CDR3 has 17 amino acids. The trim removed 0 bases at V and 2 bases at J, leaving 6 bases unmatched. CDR3 nucleotides: TGCGCCAGCAGCCAAGATACTAACAGGGGAAACACCGGGGAGCTGTTTTTT. Translated, it gives CASSQDTNRGNTGELFF.

The chain joins TRBV29-1 to TRBJ2-7, with TRBD1 matching 9 bases. CDR3 length: 14 amino acids. Trimming took 7 bases from V and 0 from J; bases not matched to a gene: 7. Germline CDR1 and CDR2: SQVTM and ANQGSEA. CDR3 nucleotides: TGCAGCGCAAGACGGACAGGGGCCTCCTACGAGCAGTACTTC. It translates to CSARRTGASYEQYF.

V usage is TRBV6-1 and J usage is TRBJ1-6, with D perhaps TRBD1 (5 bases). The germline V gene has CDR1 MNHNS and CDR2 SASEGT. The CDR3 covers 17 residues. Trimming pared 2 bases from V and 6 bases from J, leaving 17 bases between. CDR3: CASSEYGTVGANSPLHF. In DNA, the CDR3 is TGTGCCAGCAGTGAATACGGCACAGTAGGGGCTAATTCACCCCTCCACTTT.

This clonotype was counted ten times or more. This chain joins TRBV6-6 and TRBJ1-5; 7 bases map to TRBD1. V shed 7 bases, J shed 5 bases, and the junction held 11 bases outside the gene matches. CDR3 length: 15 amino acids. Germline-derived CDR1 and CDR2 are MNHNY and SVGAGI (reference sequence). The CDR3 nucleotides are TGTGCCAGCACTCCCATAGGGGGCAGGGATCAGCCCCAGCATTTT. It yields the protein CASTPIGGRDQPQHF.

V is TRBV5-6 and J is TRBJ2-7; no firm D call. Between the trimmed V and J ends, which lost 0 bases and 2 bases, there was a span of 12 bases. This CDR3 has 15 residues. Germline lookup yields CDR1 SGHDT and CDR2 YYEEEE. CDR3 residues: CASSLARRMTYEQYV. For the CDR3, the DNA is TGTGCCAGCAGCTTGGCTCGGCGGATGACCTACGAGCAGTACGTC.

The chain carries TRBV7-9 and TRBJ1-2; unclear D gene. CDR1 SEHNR and CDR2 FQNEAQ come from the germline V gene (reference sequence). This CDR3 spans 14 amino acids. V was shortened by 0 bases and J by 3 bases, with 8 bases between the two germline ends. The CDR3 sequence: CASSLAISHYGYTF. The CDR3 DNA reads TGTGCCAGCAGCTTAGCGATCAGCCACTATGGCTACACCTTC. Drawing the rest from reference TRBV7-9 and TRBJ1-2, the complete variable domain is DTGVSQNPRHKITKRGQNVTFRCDPISEHNRLYWYRQTLGQGPEFLTYFQNEAQLEKSRLLSDRFSAERPKGSFSTLEIQRTEQGDSAMYLCASSLAISHYGYTFGSGTRLTVV.

This clonotype came up a few times. The chain employs TRBV2 and TRBJ2-3, with 8 bases identical to TRBD1. Germline lookup yields CDR1 SNHLY and CDR2 FYNNEI. CDR3 length: 14 amino acids. Unmatched junction bases numbered 5, after V lost 8 bases and J lost 1 base. The CDR3 sequence: CASPDRARTDTQYF. As DNA, the CDR3 is TGTGCCAGCCCGGACAGGGCCCGCACAGATACGCAGTATTTT. Filled out from reference TRBV2 and TRBJ2-3, the complete variable domain reads EPEVTQTPSHQVTQMGQEVILRCVPISNHLYFYWYRQILGQKVEFLVSFYNNEISEKSEIFDDQFSVERPDGSNFTLKIRSTKLEDSAMYFCASPDRARTDTQYFGPGTRLTVL.

This chain connects TRBV4-1 to TRBJ1-2; 7 bases line up with TRBD1. CDR3 size: 15 residues. The V and J ends lost 2 bases and 3 bases, in that order; junction bases with no gene match: 6. From germline, CDR1 is MGHRA and CDR2 YSYEKL. The CDR3 sequence: CASSQLGQKDYGYTF. The CDR3, as DNA: TGCGCCAGCAGCCAACTGGGACAGAAGGACTATGGCTACACCTTC.

The V and J genes are TRBV18 and TRBJ2-1; 8 bases match TRBD2. The J segment lost 1 base and the V segment lost 3 bases, leaving 20 bases of the junction unmatched. Germline values: CDR1 KGHSH, CDR2 LQKENI. This CDR3 spans 21 amino acids. CDR3 sequence: CASSPDGIVVGAGESYNEQFF. The DNA for the CDR3 is TGTGCCAGCTCACCTGACGGAATCGTGGTAGGAGCGGGGGAATCCTACAATGAGCAGTTCTTC.

This clonotype occurred a few times. The chain employs TRBV6-1 and TRBJ2-7; D possibly uses TRBD1 or TRBD2 (5 bases each). The V gene's germline CDR1 is MNHNS and CDR2 SASEGT. The V end was cut by 3 bases, the J end by 2 bases, with 17 bases between. CDR3 length equals 16 residues. CDR3 nucleotides: TGTGCCAGCAGTGACAAGGGACCAATACTCACCTACGAGCAGTACGTC. Translation gives CASSDKGPILTYEQYV.

The V and J genes are TRBV9 and TRBJ1-1; perhaps TRBD1 as D (6 bases). Trimming took off 7 bases at V and 11 bases at J, with 12 bases between the two ends. The germline gives CDR1 SGDLS, CDR2 YYNGEE. The CDR3 consists of 10 residues. CDR3 bases: TGTGCCAGCGGGGGGGCAGTGGCTTTCTTT. Its protein is CASGGAVAFF.

This clonotype was counted only a few times. The chain joins TRBV5-6 to TRBJ2-2; D possibly corresponds to TRBD2 (7 bases). Germline lookup yields CDR1 SGHDT and CDR2 YYEEEE. V was trimmed by 2 bases and J by 4 bases, leaving 9 bases between them. CDR3 size: 14 residues. The CDR3 nucleotides are TGTGCCAGCAGCTTCGGGGGGCCCACCGGGGAGCTGTTTTTT. It codes for CASSFGGPTGELFF.

This clonotype was seen more than once but under ten times. This chain links TRBV12-3 or TRBV12-4 with TRBJ2-7, with 11 bases aligning to TRBD2. This CDR3 contains 15 residues. V lost 5 bases to trimming and J lost 4 bases; unmatched junction nucleotides: 7. The CDR3 sequence is CASSRSGGAWYEQYF. In DNA, the CDR3 is TGTGCCAGCAGTCGTAGCGGGGGGGCCTGGTACGAGCAGTACTTC.

J is TRBJ2-7 and V is TRBV10-3; D is unresolved. Trimming removed 6 bases from V and 3 bases from J, with 9 bases in between. The CDR3 contains 12 residues. CDR1 is ENHRY, CDR2 SYGVKD, per germline. In DNA, the CDR3 is TGTGCCATCAGGGTCGATCTCTACGAGCAGTACTTC. Its protein is CAIRVDLYEQYF.

The CDR3 protein is CASSMGTFNSPLHF. For the CDR3, the DNA is TGTGCCAGCTCTATGGGGACCTTTAATTCACCCCTCCACTTT. The rearrangement joins TRBV19 to TRBJ1-6; weak D call: TRBD1 (5 bases). Looked up from germline, CDR1 is LNHDA and CDR2 is SQIVND (reference sequence). The CDR3 loop spans 14 amino acids. Trimming shortened V by 9 bases and J by 6 bases, and 15 bases separated the two germline ends.

Ten or more counts support this clonotype. The V and J genes are TRBV7-6 and TRBJ2-2, with D hard to call. The CDR3 is made up of 14 amino acids. Trimming removed 2 bases from V and 0 bases from J, with 4 bases in between. The germline gives CDR1 SGHVS, CDR2 FNYEAQ. CDR3: CASSLTANTGELFF. The CDR3 coding sequence is TGTGCCAGCAGCTTAACAGCGAACACCGGGGAGCTGTTTTTT.

In its sample, this clonotype was seen a few times. This chain uses TRBV7-9 with TRBJ2-1; TRBD1 agrees at 9 bases. Germline V CDR1 and CDR2: SEHNR, FQNEAQ (reference sequence). CDR3 length: 16 amino acids. V lost 2 bases to trimming and J lost 5 bases; unmatched junction nucleotides: 7. CDR3 DNA sequence: TGTGCCAGCAGCTTATCGGGGACAGGGAACGACAATGAGCAGTTCTTC. Translation: CASSLSGTGNDNEQFF.

CDR3 residues: CASSQEVGLPYNEQFF. The CDR3 coding sequence is TGTGCCAGCAGCCAAGAGGTAGGGCTCCCCTACAATGAGCAGTTCTTC. The chain links TRBV4-2 to TRBJ2-1; no clear D gene. V was shortened by 0 bases and J by 2 bases, with 11 bases between the two germline ends. The germline gives CDR1 LGHNA, CDR2 YNFKEQ. This CDR3 is 16 amino acids long.

The chain combines TRBV28 with TRBJ2-1; TRBD2 matches at 8 bases. Per the germline V gene, CDR1 is MDHEN and CDR2 is SYDVKM. V lost 3 bases, J lost 8 bases, and 9 bases stayed unmatched. The CDR3 has 15 amino acids. The CDR3 sequence is CASSLEGLAEDEQFF. DNA for the CDR3: TGTGCCAGCAGTTTGGAAGGACTAGCAGAGGATGAGCAGTTCTTC.